These 15 T cell receptor beta chains were all obtained from the same sample, sequenced in a study of OX40 agonist ivuxolimab in advanced cancers. Libraries were prepared by immunoSEQ multiplex PCR; TCRdb keeps only in-frame clonotypes and omits some of them. The data contain 25,000 to 30,000 clones, roughly 87% of them seen just once; the ten biggest clones take up roughly 15%. This material consisted of CD4+ or CD8+ T cells sorted from blood, taken in a trial of the OX40 agonist ivuxolimab. The receptors were gathered from an adult with an advanced solid tumor such as melanoma, head and neck, liver or kidney cancer.

This clone came up a few times. This chain joins TRBV15 and TRBJ2-5, with 15 nucleotides matching TRBD2. The CDR3 contains 18 residues. Germline loops: CDR1 LNHNV, CDR2 YYDKDF (reference sequence). J was trimmed by 1 base and V by 3 bases; bases with no gene match: 6. CDR3 residues: CATSSPGGLAGGQETQYF. CDR3 DNA sequence: TGTGCCACCAGCAGCCCCGGGGGACTAGCGGGAGGCCAAGAGACCCAGTACTTC. Combining the CDR3 with reference TRBV15 and TRBJ2-5 gives the whole variable domain DAMVIQNPRYQVTQFGKPVTLSCSQTLNHNVMYWYQQKSSQAPKLLFHYYDKDFNNEADTPDNFQSRRPNTSFCFLDIRSPGLGDTAMYLCATSSPGGLAGGQETQYFGPGTRLLVL.

This clone has a handful of counts. This chain joins TRBV28 and TRBJ2-3; tentative D call: TRBD1 (6 bases). The CDR3 length is 15 residues. V was pared by 9 bases and J by 0 bases, with 16 bases between. In germline, CDR1 is MDHEN, CDR2 SYDVKM. CDR3 in amino acids: CASIAGAASTDTQYF. The CDR3 region has the DNA TGTGCCAGTATAGCAGGGGCTGCTAGCACAGATACGCAGTATTTT.

The CDR3 is CSVEGTGLASSYNEQFF. The CDR3, as DNA: TGCAGCGTTGAAGGCACCGGACTAGCCAGCTCCTACAATGAGCAGTTCTTC. The chain combines TRBV29-1 with TRBJ2-1; 8 bases are shared with TRBD2. The CDR3 is made up of 17 amino acids. V shed 1 base, J shed 0 bases, and the junction held 8 bases outside the gene matches. Germline CDR1 is SQVTM and CDR2 is ANQGSEA.

This chain links TRBV28 with TRBJ2-4; D might be TRBD1 (5 bases). The ends were cut back, 6 bases at V and 9 bases at J, with 18 bases in the middle. CDR1 and CDR2 (germline): MDHEN, SYDVKM. The CDR3 covers 14 residues. The CDR3 coding sequence is TGTGCCAGCAGAATCGGAGAAGGGGCTGGCATTCAGTACTTC. It yields the protein CASRIGEGAGIQYF.

The V and J genes are TRBV19 and TRBJ2-7, with 7 bases lining up with TRBD2. Per germline, CDR1 LNHDA and CDR2 SQIVND (reference sequence). The CDR3 extends over 13 amino acids. Unmatched junction bases numbered 2, after V lost 3 bases and J lost 3 bases. CDR3 nucleotides: TGTGCCAGTAGTATCGGGGGGAGCTACGAGCAGTACTTC. Protein product: CASSIGGSYEQYF.

The V gene is TRBV6-5, the J gene TRBJ2-3; 7 bases line up with TRBD1. Trimming cost V 5 bases and J 0 bases; bases outside gene matches: 2. The CDR3 covers 14 residues. Germline lookup yields CDR1 MNHEY and CDR2 SVGAGI. The CDR3 spells CASSDRVSTDTQYF. The CDR3 DNA reads TGTGCCAGCAGTGACAGGGTTAGCACAGATACGCAGTATTTT.

The chain joins TRBV6-5 to TRBJ2-7, with D uncertain. The ends were cut back, 2 bases at V and 2 bases at J, with 16 bases in the middle. CDR1 is MNHEY, CDR2 SVGAGI, per germline. CDR3 length equals 16 residues. The CDR3 DNA is TGTGCCAGCAGTTACGATCGGGTCTACTTACCCTACGAGCAGTACTTC. This encodes CASSYDRVYLPYEQYF.

The chain links TRBV28 to TRBJ2-1; weak D call: TRBD1 (7 bases). Trimming took 7 bases from V and 4 from J, leaving 14 bases between them. Germline CDR1 reads MDHEN; CDR2 reads SYDVKM. The CDR3 is made up of 14 amino acids. The CDR3 region has the DNA TGTGCCAGCACCCAGACAGGGACTTACAATGAGCAGTTCTTC. It yields the protein CASTQTGTYNEQFF.

This CDR3 reads CASSPLSGRVLDTQYF. The CDR3, as DNA: TGTGCCAGCAGCCCCTTGAGCGGGAGAGTATTAGATACGCAGTATTTT. The V gene is TRBV7-2, the J gene TRBJ2-3; 8 positions match TRBD2. CDR3 length equals 16 residues. Germline V gene data show CDR1 as SGHTA and CDR2 as FQGNSA. V lost 5 bases, J lost 5 bases, and 12 bases stayed unmatched.

In DNA, the CDR3 is TGCAGTGCTGAACAGGGTACTGAGCAGTTCTTC. Encoded protein: CSAEQGTEQFF. This chain links TRBV20-1 with TRBJ2-1; perhaps TRBD1 as D (6 bases). V lost 5 bases and J 9 bases, leaving 11 bases between the germline ends. The CDR3 sequence is 11 residues long. Germline-derived CDR1 and CDR2 are DFQATT and SNEGSKA (reference sequence).

This clone has more than one count but fewer than ten. This sequence joins TRBV7-2 and TRBJ2-3; 8 nucleotides line up with TRBD2. With 4 bases clipped from V and 6 bases from J, the junction kept 9 bases outside the gene matches. The CDR3 sequence is 15 residues long. From germline, CDR1 is SGHTA and CDR2 FQGNSA. The CDR3 DNA reads as TGTGCCAGCAGCTCCTTTAGCGGGACCGGGGATACGCAGTATTTT. It codes for CASSSFSGTGDTQYF.

The chain couples TRBV4-2 to TRBJ1-2, with 10 bases matching TRBD1. Germline CDR1 is LGHNA and CDR2 is YNFKEQ. V was pared by 4 bases and J by 6 bases, with 17 bases of the junction left unmatched. CDR3 length equals 18 residues. The CDR3 sequence: CASSPAMPGQGPGNGYTF. The CDR3 DNA follows: TGTGCCAGCAGCCCAGCCATGCCGGGACAGGGGCCGGGGAATGGCTACACCTTC.

The chain couples TRBV4-1 to TRBJ2-2; 15 positions match TRBD2. This CDR3 has 20 amino acids. Germline V gene data show CDR1 as MGHRA and CDR2 as YSYEKL. Trimming removed 3 bases from V and 1 base from J; junction bases left unmatched: 9. CDR3 protein: CASSHEPGLAGGENTGELFF. CDR3 DNA: TGCGCCAGCAGCCACGAACCGGGACTAGCGGGAGGAGAGAACACCGGGGAGCTGTTTTTT.

The chain uses TRBV7-2 and TRBJ2-5; D is perhaps TRBD1 or TRBD2 (5 bases each). The CDR3 is made up of 15 amino acids. Trimming took 2 bases from V and 2 from J, leaving 12 bases between them. Germline CDR1 and CDR2: SGHTA and FQGNSA. CDR3 in DNA: TGTGCCAGCAGCTTAACTGGGGGTGGGCAAGAGACCCAGTACTTC. It is translated as CASSLTGGGQETQYF.

The CDR3 nucleotides read TGTGCCAGTAGTATAGTGACTACGTGGGGACTGGAGCAGTACTTC. This sequence encodes CASSIVTTWGLEQYF. This sequence joins TRBV19 and TRBJ2-7; a possible D gene is TRBD2 (6 bases). CDR3 size: 15 residues. Germline-derived CDR1 and CDR2 are LNHDA and SQIVND (reference sequence). Trimming took off 1 base at V and 7 bases at J, with 17 bases between the two ends.